This T cell receptor (beta chain) was identified during a study of graft-versus-host responses after intestinal transplantation. As concerns this clone: What it binds is unknown.

The repertoire was sequenced with immunoSEQ multiplex PCR; TCRdb's copy has only in-frame clones and lacks some. This sample has approximately 110,000 clones; 85% to 95% occur once, and the top ten carry approximately 1.2%. V was shortened by 6 bases and J by 0 bases, with 17 bases between the two germline ends. The CDR3 runs to 16 residues. The V gene's germline CDR1 is MDHEN and CDR2 SYDVKM. Points from the study as a whole: Allografts carried high graft-versus-host to host-versus-graft clonal ratios in patients having graft-donor T cell macrochimerism. GvH clones surfaced in recipient marrow, some emerging earlier in ileum or blood.

The sequencing used unstimulated CD8+ T cells sorted from spleen or lymph node cells, collected before transplant. The clonotype comes from a human donor who was the organ donor for an intestinal transplant. The rearrangement links TRBV28 to TRBJ1-1, with D unresolved. In nucleotides, the CDR3 is TGTGCCAGCAGCCGCCACGTCCCTGGATTGAACACTGAAGCTTTCTTT. This encodes CASSRHVPGLNTEAFF.